This T cell receptor (beta chain) was identified in a study of blood T cells in healthy people across ages. About the research overall: Per two T cells, template switching captured roughly one barcoded beta molecule.

Next came a second PCR, run for about 6 to 12 cycles, which used a sample-barcoded 5' primer along with a J-beta primer mix. All cDNA molecules were each tagged by a template-switch adaptor with 12 random nucleotides. TCRdb ran MiXCR on the 5' RACE reads and lists one entry per CDR3 protein. The sample consists of hundreds of thousands of distinct CDR3 sequences, under 25% of them appearing once. Germline V gene sequence: CDR1 DFQATT, CDR2 SNEGSKA (reference sequence). This CDR3 has 14 residues. V shed 3 bases and J shed 3 bases, with 15 bases lying between them. About this clonotype itself: Its target is unknown.

Caucasian, healthy and from Russia, the donors were aged between about 6 and 90. Findings of the study overall: PBMCs went unsorted, and a conclusive naive versus antigen-experienced comparison was therefore prevented.

This receptor was obtained from a man aged 65 to 85 in good health. The sequenced sample consisted of blood. The chain joins TRBV20-1 to TRBJ2-7; weak D call: TRBD2 (6 bases). CDR3 loop: CSARLPDYHYEQYF. Written as DNA, the CDR3 is TGCAGTGCTAGGTTGCCGGACTATCACTACGAGCAGTACTTC.